The 28 T cell receptor beta chains below all came from one sample that was sequenced in a study of blood T cell repertoires in COVID-19 (dated by TCRdb to 2018 to 2020). Receptor amplification or capture employed the immunoSEQ multiplex PCR assay. The clones in this table, taken by TCRdb from immuneACCESS, are in-frame only. Not every clone is retained; where verified, under half of the shortfall comes from an unresolved V gene, and the cause of the rest is unknown. This sample lists approximately 220,000 clones; about nine tenths were detected once. The ten largest clones add up to just over 2.5% of the sample. The sequenced sample consisted of PBMCs or T cells enriched from blood (not recorded which). All receptors derive from a woman aged 25-40 years with acute COVID-19.

The chain joins TRBV10-2 to TRBJ2-1; 11 bases are shared with TRBD1. This CDR3 is built from 16 residues. V shed 6 bases, J shed 8 bases, and the junction held 12 bases outside the gene matches. The V gene's germline CDR1 is WSHSY and CDR2 SAAADI. The CDR3 DNA reads TGCGCCAGCAGCCTACGAGGACAGGGGGCAATGGATGAGCAGTTCTTC. It specifies CASSLRGQGAMDEQFF.

V usage is TRBV3-1 (or the pseudogene TRBV3-2) and J usage is TRBJ2-5, with TRBD2 identical over 10 bases. The CDR3 has 17 amino acids. Germline V gene lookup returns CDR1 LGHDT and CDR2 YNNKEL (reference sequence). J was trimmed by 5 bases and V by 7 bases; bases with no gene match: 16. CDR3 nucleotides: TGTGCCAGCACCCTACATAGCGGGGGGCGACTAGGGGAGACCCAGTACTTC. It encodes CASTLHSGGRLGETQYF.

This clone was recorded a few times. The chain employs TRBV4-3 and TRBJ1-2; possible D gene TRBD1, 6 bases. The CDR3 has 16 amino acids. Germline CDR1 and CDR2: LGHNA and YSLEER. V was pared by 0 bases and J by 4 bases, with 15 bases between. CDR3 protein: CASSQDRAGARYGYTF. The CDR3 DNA reads as TGCGCCAGCAGCCAAGATCGGGCAGGGGCCCGCTATGGCTACACCTTC.

This chain links TRBV4-1 with TRBJ2-6; D might be TRBD2 (6 bases). The V gene lost 4 bases and the J gene lost 0 bases, with 25 bases spanning the gap. CDR3 size: 21 residues. The germline gives CDR1 MGHRA, CDR2 YSYEKL. CDR3 sequence reads: CASSPLRSGRVLTSGANVLTF. The CDR3 DNA reads TGCGCCAGCAGCCCCCTCCGGAGCGGGCGGGTTCTAACCTCTGGGGCCAACGTCCTGACTTTC.

The chain is built from TRBV5-4 and TRBJ2-4, with 11 bases identical to TRBD2. The CDR3 is 15 amino acids. V trimming: 0 bases; J trimming: 6 bases; junction bases outside the gene matches: 2. Germline V gene sequence: CDR1 SGHNT, CDR2 YYREEE (reference sequence). CDR3 region: CASSLDGTSGNIQYF. CDR3 DNA: TGTGCCAGCAGCTTGGACGGGACTAGCGGAAACATTCAGTACTTC.

The genes are TRBV19 and TRBJ1-5, with D unclear. From germline, CDR1 is LNHDA and CDR2 SQIVND (reference sequence). This CDR3 comprises 15 residues. V was clipped by 2 bases and J by 2 bases, with 10 bases between them. The CDR3 sequence is CASSIIRSGNQPQHF. The CDR3 DNA follows: TGTGCCAGTAGTATAATCCGATCGGGCAATCAGCCCCAGCATTTT.

To note about this clone: Distinct nucleotide sequences in the sample also encode this CDR3. This chain links TRBV11-2 with TRBJ1-1, with 8 bases aligning to TRBD1. V lost 4 bases to trimming and J lost 4 bases; unmatched junction nucleotides: 2. Looked up from germline, CDR1 is SGHAT and CDR2 is FQNNGV. This CDR3 has 13 residues. Written as DNA, the CDR3 is TGTGCCAGCAGCTCAGGGACAGGCACTGAAGCTTTCTTT. Translation: CASSSGTGTEAFF.

The chain carries TRBV11-2 and TRBJ2-5; 9 nucleotides align to TRBD1. V dropped 7 bases and J dropped 3; count of bases not matched to a gene: 6. The CDR3 runs 14 residues. The germline V gene encodes CDR1 SGHAT and CDR2 FQNNGV. The CDR3 DNA reads as TGTGCCAGCACCCGGGGACAGGGAAAAGAGACCCAGTACTTC. Protein sequence: CASTRGQGKETQYF. The whole variable domain, remainder taken from reference TRBV11-2 and TRBJ2-5, is EAGVAQSPRYKIIEKRQSVAFWCNPISGHATLYWYQQILGQGPKLLIQFQNNGVVDDSQLPKDRFSAERLKGVDSTLKIQPAKLEDSAVYLCASTRGQGKETQYFGPGTRLLVL.

This chain connects TRBV7-2 to TRBJ2-6; no clear D. This CDR3 contains 13 residues. V lost 11 bases and J lost 1, with 9 bases in between. Germline V gene lookup returns CDR1 SGHTA and CDR2 FQGNSA. The DNA for the CDR3 is TGTGCCGGCGCGACATCTGGGGCCAACGTCCTGACTTTC. Protein product: CAGATSGANVLTF.

The genes are TRBV4-2 and TRBJ1-2; D uncertain. The germline V gene encodes CDR1 LGHNA and CDR2 YNFKEQ. The CDR3 has 15 amino acids. V shed 4 bases and J shed 3 bases, with 15 bases lying between them. DNA of the CDR3: TGTGCCAGCAGCCTGGGAGGACCTCTGGACTATGGCTACACCTTC. Translating it yields CASSLGGPLDYGYTF.

The CDR3 DNA sequence: TGTGCCAGCAGCCACCACAACCCTCGGGACGAGCAGTACTTC. Its translation is CASSHHNPRDEQYF. The chain combines TRBV11-2 with TRBJ2-7; D call uncertain. The germline V gene has CDR1 SGHAT and CDR2 FQNNGV. The V end lost 5 bases, the J end lost 5 bases, and 16 bases lay between the germline ends. The CDR3 length is 14 residues.

This sequence joins TRBV5-1 and TRBJ2-1; 15 bases line up with TRBD2. V lost 6 bases to trimming and J lost 8 bases; unmatched junction nucleotides: 6. This CDR3 is built from 15 residues. Germline V gene data show CDR1 as SGHRS and CDR2 as YFSETQ. The CDR3, as DNA: TGCGCCAGCAAAACGGGACTAGCGGGGGGCGATGAGCAGTTCTTC. As protein: CASKTGLAGGDEQFF. The entire variable domain, with the rest obtained from reference TRBV5-1 and TRBJ2-1, is as follows: KAGVTQTPRYLIKTRGQQVTLSCSPISGHRSVSWYQQTPGQGLQFLFEYFSETQRNKGNFPGRFSGRQFSNSRSEMNVSTLELGDSALYLCASKTGLAGGDEQFFGPGTRLTVL.

The gene calls are TRBV10-3 and TRBJ2-2; the match to TRBD1 covers 11 bases. CDR3 length equals 16 residues. Germline assignment: CDR1 ENHRY and CDR2 SYGVKD. V lost 6 bases and J lost 6; bases outside the gene matches: 9. For the CDR3, the DNA is TGTGCCATCAGGCGCGGACAGGGGGCAGTCGCCGGGGAGCTGTTTTTT. The encoded protein is CAIRRGQGAVAGELFF.

The genes are TRBV9 and TRBJ2-1; D is possibly TRBD2 (7 bases). The CDR3 loop spans 15 amino acids. The germline V and J ends were trimmed by 0 bases and 7 bases, with 14 bases remaining between them. Germline CDR1 is SGDLS and CDR2 is YYNGEE. The CDR3 nucleotides read TGTGCCAGCAGCGTAGTGGGGGGGGCCGGTAATGAGCAGTTCTTC. It is translated as CASSVVGGAGNEQFF.

This clone was seen more than once but under ten times. The V call is TRBV5-5, the J call TRBJ2-5; 7 nucleotides align to TRBD2. This CDR3 is built from 14 residues. V lost 2 bases and J lost 1; bases outside the gene matches: 2. Germline-derived CDR1 and CDR2 are SGHKS and YYEKEE (reference sequence). The CDR3 is CASSFLAVQETQYF. CDR3 DNA sequence: TGTGCCAGCAGCTTTCTAGCGGTCCAAGAGACCCAGTACTTC.

The V gene is TRBV19, the J gene TRBJ2-4, with TRBD1 matching over 8 bases. V dropped 8 bases and J dropped 0; count of bases not matched to a gene: 12. The CDR3 is made up of 17 amino acids. Germline loops: CDR1 LNHDA, CDR2 SQIVND (reference sequence). The CDR3 DNA is TGTGCCAGTCGGCCCAGGGGGCGCAGAGTAGCCAAAAACATTCAGTACTTC. This sequence encodes CASRPRGRRVAKNIQYF. The complete variable domain, with remaining parts taken from reference TRBV19 and TRBJ2-4, reads DGGITQSPKYLFRKEGQNVTLSCEQNLNHDAMYWYRQDPGQGLRLIYYSQIVNDFQKGDIAEGYSVSREKKESFPLTVTSAQKNPTAFYLCASRPRGRRVAKNIQYFGAGTRLSVL.

This rearrangement joins TRBV10-3 to TRBJ2-7; the D gene is possibly TRBD2 (6 bases). From germline, CDR1 is ENHRY and CDR2 SYGVKD. The CDR3 extends over 14 amino acids. Trimming left V 2 bases short and J 4 bases short, with 12 bases between. The CDR3 DNA sequence: TGTGCCATCAGTGAGATCGATAGCGGTTACGAGCAGTACTTC. It is translated as CAISEIDSGYEQYF.

The CDR3 bases are TGTGCCAGCAGCCCGTCAGGGAGGGCGGTCGACAATGAGCAGTTCTTC. This codes for CASSPSGRAVDNEQFF. The chain joins TRBV7-6 to TRBJ2-1; TRBD2 matches at 7 bases. CDR1 and CDR2 from the germline V gene are SGHVS and FNYEAQ. The CDR3 has 16 residues. Unmatched junction bases numbered 12, after V lost 5 bases and J lost 5 bases.

The CDR3 coding sequence is TGTGCCAGCAGCTTGGAAGGAGGGTTCGAGGAAAAACTGTTTTTT. This codes for CASSLEGGFEEKLFF. The chain joins TRBV3-1 (or the pseudogene TRBV3-2) to TRBJ1-4; D uncertain. Germline CDR1 is LGHDT and CDR2 is YNNKEL (reference sequence). V lost 5 bases and J lost 8, with 18 bases in between. This CDR3 comprises 15 residues.

The V call is TRBV19, the J call TRBJ2-5; 11 positions agree with TRBD1. The CDR3 covers 13 residues. Trimming cost V 9 bases and J 3 bases; bases outside gene matches: 3. Looked up from germline, CDR1 is LNHDA and CDR2 is SQIVND (reference sequence). In DNA form, the CDR3 reads TGTGCCAGCCGGGACAGGGGGGAAGAGACCCAGTACTTC. Its translation is CASRDRGEETQYF. Based on the CDR3 plus reference TRBV19 and TRBJ2-5, the full variable domain is DGGITQSPKYLFRKEGQNVTLSCEQNLNHDAMYWYRQDPGQGLRLIYYSQIVNDFQKGDIAEGYSVSREKKESFPLTVTSAQKNPTAFYLCASRDRGEETQYFGPGTRLLVL.

The genes are TRBV2 and TRBJ2-2, with 7 nucleotides matching TRBD1. Unmatched junction bases numbered 10, after V lost 5 bases and J lost 7 bases. Per the germline V gene, CDR1 is SNHLY and CDR2 is FYNNEI. The CDR3 has 15 amino acids. CDR3 bases: TGTGCCAGCAGTCTAGACAGGGCCAAGGGCGGGGAGCTGTTTTTT. Translated: CASSLDRAKGGELFF.

This chain uses TRBV5-1 with TRBJ1-2; 7 nucleotides agree with TRBD1. The CDR3 sequence is 17 residues long. CDR1 SGHRS and CDR2 YFSETQ come from the germline V gene. The junction had 14 bases not matched to a gene; V was cut back by 4 bases and J by 2 bases. This chain's CDR3 is CASSHGTAFLSNYGYTF. Here the CDR3 DNA reads TGCGCCAGCAGCCATGGGACAGCCTTCCTCTCAAACTATGGCTACACCTTC.

In this sample, this clone turned up once. The V and J genes are TRBV30 and TRBJ1-1; D perhaps matches TRBD1 (6 bases). The CDR3 sequence is 12 residues long. Germline V gene lookup returns CDR1 GTSNPN and CDR2 SVGIG (reference sequence). V was cut by 7 bases and J by 5 bases, with 14 bases left in between. CDR3 nucleotides: TGTGCCTTAATACAGGGTAGGACTGAAGCTTTCTTT. This sequence encodes CALIQGRTEAFF. Supplemented by reference TRBV30 and TRBJ1-1, the full variable domain reads SQTIHQWPATLVQPVGSPLSLECTVEGTSNPNLYWYRQAAGRGLQLLFYSVGIGQISSEVPQNLSASRPQDRQFILSSKKLLLSDSGFYLCALIQGRTEAFFGQGTRLTVV.

The chain joins TRBV29-1 to TRBJ2-7; 8 positions match TRBD1. CDR1 and CDR2 (germline): SQVTM, ANQGSEA. The CDR3 covers 12 residues. V shed 6 bases, J shed 6 bases, and the junction held 7 bases outside the gene matches. The CDR3: CSVTKTGAEQYF. The CDR3 region has the DNA TGCAGCGTGACAAAGACAGGGGCCGAGCAGTACTTC.

V and J are TRBV3-1 (or the pseudogene TRBV3-2) and TRBJ1-4; D unresolved. The CDR3 is 15 amino acids. V lost 0 bases, J lost 7 bases, and 12 bases lay in between. CDR1 LGHDT and CDR2 YNNKEL come from the germline V gene (reference sequence). This chain's CDR3 is CASSQDLPGIEKLFF. DNA of the CDR3: TGTGCCAGCAGCCAAGACCTGCCGGGTATTGAAAAACTGTTTTTT.

V and J are TRBV7-8 and TRBJ2-2, with TRBD2 as a possible D gene (6 bases). Germline CDR1 and CDR2: SGHVS and FQNEAQ. The CDR3 length is 20 residues. Deletions cut 4 bases from V and 0 bases from J, with 24 bases between. CDR3 nucleotide sequence: TGTGCCAGCAGCTCAAGGGCCCCTGCTACGGGGGATACGAACACCGGGGAGCTGTTTTTT. Protein sequence: CASSSRAPATGDTNTGELFF. Full variable domain (rest looked up from reference TRBV7-8 and TRBJ2-2): GAGVSQSPRYKVAKRGQDVALRCDPISGHVSLFWYQQALGQGPEFLTYFQNEAQLDKSGLPSDRFFAERPEGSVSTLKIQRTQQEDSAVYLCASSSRAPATGDTNTGELFFGEGSRLTVL.

The J gene is TRBJ1-1, the V gene TRBV10-1; D perhaps matches TRBD1 (6 bases). The V gene's germline CDR1 is WNHNN and CDR2 SYGVQD (reference sequence). The ends were cut back, 4 bases at V and 7 bases at J, with 13 bases in the middle. The CDR3 sequence is 13 residues long. The CDR3 nucleotides are TGCGCCAGCAGTGGACAGGCAGGAGGTGAAGCTTTCTTT. Translating it yields CASSGQAGGEAFF.

The V and J genes are TRBV5-1 and TRBJ1-2; 8 nucleotides align to TRBD1. Germline V CDR1 and CDR2: SGHRS, YFSETQ. V was pared by 6 bases and J by 6 bases, with 10 bases of the junction left unmatched. The CDR3 has 14 residues. As DNA, the CDR3 is TGCGCCAGCACCTTACAGGGGGAGAAAGATGGCTACACCTTC. Translating it yields CASTLQGEKDGYTF.